This TCR beta chain emerged from a study of early T cells in non-severe SARS-CoV-2 infection (dated by TCRdb to the early 2020s). For context, the study as a whole: Because TCR sequencing was done on bulk RNA from unsorted whole blood, the alpha and beta chains could not be paired. The study at large found these results: VDJdb matching was skewed toward anti-spike CD8 responses and likely underestimated virus-specific expansions, missing private and CD4 specificities.

This was a case-control study nested in a cohort of healthcare workers in London, UK, who had nasopharyngeal swab PCR tests and blood samples taken every week. Between 23 and 31 March 2020, the week of the UK lockdown, healthcare workers were enrolled and then followed up weekly for as long as 16 weeks. Libraries were prepared through 5' RACE. TCRdb lists the instrument as NextSeq 500. Unique molecular identifiers were attached to individual cDNA molecules in the TCR library protocol so that sequencing error and PCR bias could be corrected. Both TCR alpha and beta chains were sequenced, and tight co-correlation was observed between alpha and beta sequence abundances in each sample. The paper's data handling went like this. V gene, J gene and CDR3 annotation of TCR sequences was performed with Decombinator V4. Expanded TCRs were defined as changing significantly between any two time points under a Poisson model with p below 0.0001. Abundances of TCRs were expressed as counts per million after normalisation to the total number of TCRs sequenced in each sample. TRAV1-2 paired with TRAJ12, TRAJ20 or TRAJ33 defined MAIT TCRs, while TRAV10 paired with TRAJ18 defined iNKT TCRs. VDJdb, accessed on 1 November 2021, was searched for TCRs annotated for CMV, EBV and SARS-CoV-2, and TCRs annotated for more than one antigen were excluded. Using fastp trimming at Q25 and MiXCR clonotype assembly, TCRdb reanalyzed the public sequencing data and kept in-frame beta chains. Identical CDR3 proteins give one entry, which carries the most common genes and DNA. TCRdb's processing, not the authors', yielded these V and J calls. In all, the sample holds fewer than 40,000 distinct CDR3 sequences, and roughly 5.3% of those were seen once. The ten largest account for 20% to 25% of the sample.

The CDR3, from cysteine to phenylalanine, totals 14 residues. CDR3 DNA is the only sequence kept; it has 42 bases, read in frame from the first base. Trimmed from V: 2 bases; trimmed from J: 3 bases; junction bases lacking a gene match: 4. CDR1 MNHEY and CDR2 SVGAGI are derived from the germline V gene. This clonotype was seen ten or more times. Which antigen it targets is not known. Qualities for individual bases were not recorded, and no much larger clone is one base off. The sequence came from an adult who was a healthcare worker with PCR-confirmed SARS-CoV-2 infection or an uninfected control (not recorded which). Sequencing was done on a sample of whole blood. The V and J genes are TRBV6-5 and TRBJ2-7, with 7 bases in between that match TRBD2. The CDR3 region reads CASSYRGGYYEQYF. Here is the DNA: TGTGCCAGCAGTTACCGCGGGGGTTACTACGAGCAGTACTTC.